Below are 6 T cell receptor beta chains sequenced from a single sample in a study of blood T cell repertoires in COVID-19. Here immunoSEQ multiplex PCR was the method, and the copy in TCRdb shows in-frame clones only, minus some. Here the sample spans tens of thousands of clones, 85% being singletons. Input material: peripheral blood. These receptors were collected from a man older than 75 with acute or convalescent COVID-19.

CDR3 sequence reads: CATTGTSPGELFF. DNA for the CDR3: TGTGCCACGACCGGGACAAGCCCCGGGGAGCTGTTTTTT. The chain has TRBV24-1 and TRBJ2-2; the D gene is possibly TRBD1 (6 bases). This CDR3 comprises 13 residues. The germline V gene encodes CDR1 KGHDR and CDR2 SFDVKD. V was pared by 10 bases and J by 6 bases, with 14 bases between.

The chain recombines TRBV27 with TRBJ1-6; the D is unclear. The germline V gene encodes CDR1 MNHEY and CDR2 SMNVEV (reference sequence). The CDR3 has 14 residues. Trimming shortened V by 3 bases and J by 5 bases, and 8 bases separated the two germline ends. Here the CDR3 DNA reads TGTGCCAGCAGTTTGTGGACTAATAATTCACCCCTCCACTTT. It yields the protein CASSLWTNNSPLHF.

CDR3 protein: CASSQLTSGRKDTQYF. The CDR3 nucleotides read TGTGCCAGCAGCCAACTGACTAGCGGGAGAAAAGATACGCAGTATTTT. The chain employs TRBV3-1 (or the pseudogene TRBV3-2) and TRBJ2-3, with 12 nucleotides matching TRBD2. The CDR3 totals 16 residues. The germline gives CDR1 LGHDT, CDR2 YNNKEL (reference sequence). With 2 bases clipped from V and 5 bases from J, the junction kept 5 bases outside the gene matches.

This rearrangement joins TRBV2 to TRBJ1-5, with TRBD1 as a possible D gene (6 bases). The germline gives CDR1 SNHLY, CDR2 FYNNEI. V was pared by 10 bases and J by 2 bases, with 12 bases between. CDR3 length equals 13 residues. CDR3 residues: CAKGDRGNQPQHF. CDR3 DNA sequence: TGTGCCAAGGGGGATCGAGGCAATCAGCCCCAGCATTTT.

This chain links TRBV14 with TRBJ2-5; 9 nucleotides agree with TRBD1. Germline lookup yields CDR1 SGHDN and CDR2 FVKESK. V lost 3 bases to trimming and J lost 8 bases; unmatched junction nucleotides: 4. The CDR3 length is 13 residues. The CDR3: CASSQADRGTQYF. The CDR3 DNA follows: TGTGCCAGCAGCCAGGCGGACAGGGGAACCCAGTACTTC.

V and J are TRBV5-1 and TRBJ2-3, with D perhaps matching TRBD1 (6 bases). Trimming removed 4 bases from V and 0 bases from J, with 6 bases in between. The CDR3 consists of 13 residues. Germline lookup yields CDR1 SGHRS and CDR2 YFSETQ. DNA for the CDR3: TGCGCCAGCAGCCAGGGGAGCACAGATACGCAGTATTTT. Translating it yields CASSQGSTDTQYF.